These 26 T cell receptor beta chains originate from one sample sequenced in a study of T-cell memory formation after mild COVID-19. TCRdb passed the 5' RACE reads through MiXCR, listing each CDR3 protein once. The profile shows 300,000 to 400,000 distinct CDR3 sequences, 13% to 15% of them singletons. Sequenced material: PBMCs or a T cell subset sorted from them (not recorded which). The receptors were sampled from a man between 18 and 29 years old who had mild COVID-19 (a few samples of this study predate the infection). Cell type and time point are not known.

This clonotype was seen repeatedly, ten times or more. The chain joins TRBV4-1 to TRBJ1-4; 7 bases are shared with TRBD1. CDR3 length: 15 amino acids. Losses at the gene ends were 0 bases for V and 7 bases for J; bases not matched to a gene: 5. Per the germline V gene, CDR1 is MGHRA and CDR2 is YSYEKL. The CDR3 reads CASSQENRGFEKLFF. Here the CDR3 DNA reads TGCGCCAGCAGCCAAGAAAACAGGGGTTTTGAAAAACTGTTTTTT.

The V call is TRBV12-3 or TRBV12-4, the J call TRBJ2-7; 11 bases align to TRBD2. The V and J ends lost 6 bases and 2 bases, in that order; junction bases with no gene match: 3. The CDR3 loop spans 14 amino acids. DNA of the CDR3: TGTGCCAGCAGATGGACTAGCGGGCCCTACGAGCAGTACTTC. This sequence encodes CASRWTSGPYEQYF.

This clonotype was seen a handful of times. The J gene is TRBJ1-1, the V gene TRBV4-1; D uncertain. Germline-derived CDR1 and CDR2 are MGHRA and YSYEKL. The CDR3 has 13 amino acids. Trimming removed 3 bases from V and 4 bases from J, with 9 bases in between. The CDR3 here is CASSHPTGTEAFF. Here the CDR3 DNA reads TGCGCCAGCAGCCATCCAACGGGCACTGAAGCTTTCTTT.

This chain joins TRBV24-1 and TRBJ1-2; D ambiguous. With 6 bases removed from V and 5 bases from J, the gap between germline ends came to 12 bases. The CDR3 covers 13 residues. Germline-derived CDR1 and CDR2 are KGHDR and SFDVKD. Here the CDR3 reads CATSLTEGYGYTF. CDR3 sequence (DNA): TGTGCCACCAGTCTAACCGAAGGATATGGCTACACCTTC.

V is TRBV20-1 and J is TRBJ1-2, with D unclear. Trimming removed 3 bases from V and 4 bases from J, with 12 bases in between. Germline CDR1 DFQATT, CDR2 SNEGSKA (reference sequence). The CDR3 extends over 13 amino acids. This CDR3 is CSASGSLTYGYTF. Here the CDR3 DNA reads TGCAGTGCTAGTGGCAGCCTCACCTATGGCTACACCTTC.

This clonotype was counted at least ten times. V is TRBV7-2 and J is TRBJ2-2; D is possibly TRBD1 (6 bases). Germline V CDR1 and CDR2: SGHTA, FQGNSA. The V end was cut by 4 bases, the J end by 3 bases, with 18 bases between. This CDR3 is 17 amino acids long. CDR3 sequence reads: CASSSPDGGWYTGELFF. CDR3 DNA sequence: TGTGCCAGCAGCTCCCCAGATGGGGGCTGGTACACCGGGGAGCTGTTTTTT.

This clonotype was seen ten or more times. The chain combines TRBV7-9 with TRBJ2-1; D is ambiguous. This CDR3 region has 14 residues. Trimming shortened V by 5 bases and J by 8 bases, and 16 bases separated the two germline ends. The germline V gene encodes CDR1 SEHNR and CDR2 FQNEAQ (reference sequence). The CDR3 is CASSPDALVDEQFF. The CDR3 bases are TGTGCCAGCAGCCCCGACGCGCTAGTCGATGAGCAGTTCTTC.

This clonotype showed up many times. The CDR3 protein is CASYGTSLGSYNEQFF. The DNA of the CDR3 is TGTGCCAGCTATGGTACTAGCCTAGGCTCCTACAATGAGCAGTTCTTC. The chain links TRBV2 to TRBJ2-1, with D perhaps TRBD2 (6 bases). V gave up 8 bases and J gave up 0 bases, with 17 bases separating them. The CDR3 loop spans 16 amino acids. CDR1 and CDR2 from the germline V gene are SNHLY and FYNNEI.

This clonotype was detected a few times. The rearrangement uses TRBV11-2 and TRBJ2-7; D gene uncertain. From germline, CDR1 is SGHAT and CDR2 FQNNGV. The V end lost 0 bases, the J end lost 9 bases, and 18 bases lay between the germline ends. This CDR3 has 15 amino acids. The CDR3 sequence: CASSLEPGPSSGQYF. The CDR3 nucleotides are TGTGCCAGCAGCTTAGAGCCGGGCCCTTCCTCGGGGCAGTACTTC.

The CDR3 spells CSVRRRGDYNEQFF. The CDR3 nucleotides read TGCAGCGTCCGTCGGCGGGGGGATTACAATGAGCAGTTCTTC. The chain recombines TRBV29-1 with TRBJ2-1, with TRBD2 identical over 8 bases. The CDR3 loop spans 14 amino acids. Germline loops: CDR1 SQVTM, CDR2 ANQGSEA. V lost 6 bases to trimming and J lost 4 bases; unmatched junction nucleotides: 8.

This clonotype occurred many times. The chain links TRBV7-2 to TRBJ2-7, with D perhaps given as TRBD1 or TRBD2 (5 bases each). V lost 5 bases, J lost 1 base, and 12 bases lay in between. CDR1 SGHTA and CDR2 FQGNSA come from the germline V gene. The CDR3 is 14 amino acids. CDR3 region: CASSQGRTSYEQYF. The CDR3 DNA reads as TGTGCCAGCAGCCAGGGACGGACTTCCTACGAGCAGTACTTC.

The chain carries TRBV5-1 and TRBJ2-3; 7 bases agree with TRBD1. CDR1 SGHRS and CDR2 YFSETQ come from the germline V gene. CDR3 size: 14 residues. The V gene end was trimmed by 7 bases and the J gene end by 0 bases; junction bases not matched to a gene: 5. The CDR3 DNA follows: TGCGCCAGCGGGACAGTTACTAGCACAGATACGCAGTATTTT. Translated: CASGTVTSTDTQYF.

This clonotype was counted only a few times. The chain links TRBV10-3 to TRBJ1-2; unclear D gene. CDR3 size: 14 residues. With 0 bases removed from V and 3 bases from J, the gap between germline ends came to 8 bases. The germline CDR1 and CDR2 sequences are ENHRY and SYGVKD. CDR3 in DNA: TGTGCCATCAGTGAGTCGCGCGGGGACTATGGCTACACCTTC. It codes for CAISESRGDYGYTF.

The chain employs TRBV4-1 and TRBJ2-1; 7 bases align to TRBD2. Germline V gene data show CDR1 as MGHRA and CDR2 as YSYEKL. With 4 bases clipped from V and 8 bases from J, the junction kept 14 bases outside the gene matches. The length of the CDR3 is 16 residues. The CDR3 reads CASSLESGLAGDEQFF. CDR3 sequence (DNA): TGCGCCAGCAGCCTAGAGTCCGGGTTAGCGGGTGATGAGCAGTTCTTC.

CDR3: CASKSGGQPQHF. CDR3 nucleotides: TGTGCCAGCAAGTCGGGCGGACAGCCCCAGCATTTT. J is TRBJ1-5 and V is TRBV12-3 or TRBV12-4; D not certain. Trimming took off 7 bases at V and 7 bases at J, with 11 bases between the two ends. This CDR3 comprises 12 residues.

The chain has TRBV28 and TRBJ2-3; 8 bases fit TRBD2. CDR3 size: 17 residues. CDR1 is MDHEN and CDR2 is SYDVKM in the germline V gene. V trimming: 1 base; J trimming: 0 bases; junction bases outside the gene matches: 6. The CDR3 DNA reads TGTGCCAGCAGTTTATCGATCGGGGGGGAAAGCACAGATACGCAGTATTTT. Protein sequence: CASSLSIGGESTDTQYF.

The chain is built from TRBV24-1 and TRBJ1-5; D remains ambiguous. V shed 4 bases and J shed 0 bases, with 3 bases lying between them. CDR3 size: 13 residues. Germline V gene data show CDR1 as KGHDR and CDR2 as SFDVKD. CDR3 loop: CATSDFSNQPQHF. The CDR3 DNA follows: TGTGCCACCAGTGACTTTAGCAATCAGCCCCAGCATTTT.

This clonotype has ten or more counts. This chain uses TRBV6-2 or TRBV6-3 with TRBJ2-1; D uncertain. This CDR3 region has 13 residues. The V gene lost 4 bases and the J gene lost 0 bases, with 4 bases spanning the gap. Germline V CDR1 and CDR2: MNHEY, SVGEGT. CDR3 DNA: TGTGCCAGCAGTTCTAGCTCCTACAATGAGCAGTTCTTC. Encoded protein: CASSSSSYNEQFF.

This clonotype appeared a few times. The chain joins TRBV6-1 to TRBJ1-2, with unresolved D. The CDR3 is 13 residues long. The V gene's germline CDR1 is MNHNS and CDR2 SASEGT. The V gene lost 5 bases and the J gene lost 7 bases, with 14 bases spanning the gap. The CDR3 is CASSLAGPPGYTF. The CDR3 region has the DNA TGTGCCAGCAGTCTGGCGGGCCCCCCTGGCTACACCTTC.

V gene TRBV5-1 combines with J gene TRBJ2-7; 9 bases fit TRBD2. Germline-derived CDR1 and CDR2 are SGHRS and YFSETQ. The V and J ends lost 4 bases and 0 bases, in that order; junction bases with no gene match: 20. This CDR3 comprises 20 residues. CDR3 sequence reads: CASSLGVSAGGNHRSYEQYV. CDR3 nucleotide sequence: TGCGCCAGCAGCCTTGGGGTGTCAGCGGGGGGCAACCACCGCTCCTACGAGCAGTACGTC.

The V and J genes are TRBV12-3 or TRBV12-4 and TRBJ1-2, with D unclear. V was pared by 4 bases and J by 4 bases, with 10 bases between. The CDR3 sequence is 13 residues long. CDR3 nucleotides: TGTGCCAGCAGTTACGGAAATCCCTATGGCTACACCTTC. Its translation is CASSYGNPYGYTF.

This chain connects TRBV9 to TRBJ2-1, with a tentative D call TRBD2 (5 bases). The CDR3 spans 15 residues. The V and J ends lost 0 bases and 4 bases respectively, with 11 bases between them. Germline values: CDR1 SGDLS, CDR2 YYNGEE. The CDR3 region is CASSVGSLAYNEQFF. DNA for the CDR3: TGTGCCAGCAGCGTAGGATCTCTAGCATACAATGAGCAGTTCTTC.

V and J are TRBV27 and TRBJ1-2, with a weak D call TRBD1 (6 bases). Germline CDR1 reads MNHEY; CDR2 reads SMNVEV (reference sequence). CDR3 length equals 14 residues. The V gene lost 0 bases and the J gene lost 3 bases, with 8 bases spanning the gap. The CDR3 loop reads CASSLSGGHYGYTF. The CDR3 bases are TGTGCCAGCAGTTTATCGGGGGGCCACTATGGCTACACCTTC.

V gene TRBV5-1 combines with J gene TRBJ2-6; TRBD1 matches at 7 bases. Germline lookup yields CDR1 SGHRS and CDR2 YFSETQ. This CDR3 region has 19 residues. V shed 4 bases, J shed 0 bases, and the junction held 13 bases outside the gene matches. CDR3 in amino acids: CASSRTTGPTHSGANVLTF. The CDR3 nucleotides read TGCGCCAGCAGCCGGACGACAGGGCCAACGCACTCTGGGGCCAACGTCCTGACTTTC.

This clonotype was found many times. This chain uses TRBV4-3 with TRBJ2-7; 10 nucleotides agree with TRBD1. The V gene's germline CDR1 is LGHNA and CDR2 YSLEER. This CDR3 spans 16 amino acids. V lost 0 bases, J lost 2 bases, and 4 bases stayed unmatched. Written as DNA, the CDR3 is TGCGCCAGCAGCCAAGATTGGACAGGGGGACCCTACGAGCAGTACTTC. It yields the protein CASSQDWTGGPYEQYF.

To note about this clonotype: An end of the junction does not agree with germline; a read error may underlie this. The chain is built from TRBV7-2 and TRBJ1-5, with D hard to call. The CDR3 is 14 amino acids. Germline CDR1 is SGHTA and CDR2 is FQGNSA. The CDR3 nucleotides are TGTGCCAGCAGCTTAGTGGGCAGCACTCAGCCCCAGCATTTT. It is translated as CASSLVGSTQPQHF.